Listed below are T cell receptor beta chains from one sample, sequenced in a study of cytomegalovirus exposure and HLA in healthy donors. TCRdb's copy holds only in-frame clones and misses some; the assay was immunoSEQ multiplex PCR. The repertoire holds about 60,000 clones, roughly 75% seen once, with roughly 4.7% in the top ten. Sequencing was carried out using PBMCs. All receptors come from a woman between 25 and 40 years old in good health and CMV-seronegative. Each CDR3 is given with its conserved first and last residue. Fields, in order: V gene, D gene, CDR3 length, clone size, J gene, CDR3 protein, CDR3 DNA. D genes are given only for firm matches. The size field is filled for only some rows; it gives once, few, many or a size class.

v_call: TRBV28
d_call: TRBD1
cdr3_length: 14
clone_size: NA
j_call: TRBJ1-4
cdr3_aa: CASSPDRVYEKLFF
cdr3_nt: TGTGCCAGCAGTCCCGACAGGGTTTACGAAAAACTGTTTTTT

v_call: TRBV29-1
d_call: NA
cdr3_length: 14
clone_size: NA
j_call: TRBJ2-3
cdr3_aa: CSAAGNSAGDTQYF
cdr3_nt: TGCAGCGCGGCGGGAAATTCCGCCGGAGATACGCAGTATTTT

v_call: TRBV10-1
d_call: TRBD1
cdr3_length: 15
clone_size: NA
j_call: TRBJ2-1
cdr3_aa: CASSDGTGAYNEQFF
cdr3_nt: TGCGCCAGCAGTGACGGGACAGGCGCCTACAATGAGCAGTTCTTC

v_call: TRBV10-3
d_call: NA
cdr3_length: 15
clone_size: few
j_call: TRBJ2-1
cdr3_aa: CAISESTVMYNEQFF
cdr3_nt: TGTGCCATCAGTGAGTCGACAGTTATGTACAATGAGCAGTTCTTC

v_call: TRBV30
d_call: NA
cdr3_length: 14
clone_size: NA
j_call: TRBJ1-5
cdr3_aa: CAWSAGPAGQPQHF
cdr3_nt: TGTGCCTGGAGTGCGGGCCCGGCGGGTCAGCCCCAGCATTTT

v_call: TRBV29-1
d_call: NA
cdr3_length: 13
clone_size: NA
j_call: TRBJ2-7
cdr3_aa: CSVVDSGSYEQYF
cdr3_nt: TGCAGCGTTGTGGACAGTGGCTCCTACGAGCAGTACTTC

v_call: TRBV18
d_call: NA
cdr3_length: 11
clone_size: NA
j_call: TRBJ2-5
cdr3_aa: CASSPRETQYF
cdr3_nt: TGTGCCAGCTCACCGAGGGAGACCCAGTACTTC

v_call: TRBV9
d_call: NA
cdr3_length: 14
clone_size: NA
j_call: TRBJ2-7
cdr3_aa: CASSVGGRAYEQYF
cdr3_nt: TGTGCCAGCAGCGTAGGTGGCAGGGCTTACGAGCAGTACTTC

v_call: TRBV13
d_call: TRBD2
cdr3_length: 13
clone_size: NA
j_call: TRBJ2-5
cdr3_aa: CASSSTLAASPHF
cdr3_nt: TGTGCCAGCAGCTCAACCCTAGCGGCCTCCCCTCACTTC

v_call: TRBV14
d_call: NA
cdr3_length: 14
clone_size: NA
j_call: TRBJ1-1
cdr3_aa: CASSQDWARGEAFF
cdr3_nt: TGTGCCAGCAGCCAAGATTGGGCGCGGGGTGAAGCTTTCTTT

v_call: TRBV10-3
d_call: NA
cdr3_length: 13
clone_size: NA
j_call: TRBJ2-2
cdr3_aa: CAISDQGSGELFF
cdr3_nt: TGTGCCATCAGTGATCAGGGATCCGGGGAGCTGTTTTTT

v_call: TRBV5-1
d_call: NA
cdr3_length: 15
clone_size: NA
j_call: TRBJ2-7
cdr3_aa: CASSLGPTEGYEQYF
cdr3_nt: TGCGCCAGCAGCCTAGGACCGACCGAGGGATACGAGCAGTACTTC

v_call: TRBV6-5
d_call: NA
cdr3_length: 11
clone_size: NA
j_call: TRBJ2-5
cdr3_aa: CASSPGDTQYF
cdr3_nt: TGTGCCAGCAGTCCCGGGGATACCCAGTACTTC